The rows below give T cell receptor beta chains drawn from one sample of a study of blood T cell repertoires in COVID-19. Method: immunoSEQ multiplex PCR; TCRdb's copy keeps in-frame clones and lacks some. In the table there are hundreds of thousands of clones, over 80% of which are singletons. Sequencing used peripheral blood. The receptors here all came from a woman aged 50 to 65 with COVID-19, enrolled during active disease. Each CDR3 is given with its conserved first and last residue.

cdr3_aa	v_call
CASSYTAAGYEQYF	TRBV6-5
CASSLSSGLGQGHTEAFF	TRBV5-8
CASSLSSSSTDTQYF	TRBV7-8
CASMGPGFVGTDTQYF	TRBV3-1/TRBV3-2
CASSQRMDTQYF	TRBV5-1
CAWSPSWREGEKLFF	TRBV30
CASSVAGYSEQFF	TRBV9
CASGQGASTGELFF	TRBV27
CASSLLGGEAFF	TRBV28
CATSRDRARNIQYF	TRBV5-4
CASSPRVLGSNEQFF	TRBV18
CASSPISGVRETEAFF	TRBV18
CASSPQGVTNEKLFF	TRBV6-5
CASSARDRGSYEQYF	TRBV7-2
CASSQDNPIPRTSGTRGYEQYF	TRBV4-3
CASSFGRAAYGYTF	TRBV11-3
CASSLSVPGLAGGSNYEQYF	TRBV19
CASSYSPSGANVLTF	TRBV6-5
CASSIFAGPGYEQYF	TRBV19
CATSRDTGANQPQHF	TRBV15
CASSHGQGVSEAFF	TRBV6-5
CASTNRGGDTQYF	TRBV3-1/TRBV3-2
CASSRAGTSRSSEQFF	TRBV7-7
CATSGGGLAGEQYF	TRBV15
CATSGLQGLTGELFF	TRBV24-1
CASSTEVNTEAFF	TRBV6-4
CATSPEGGANYGYTF	TRBV15
CASSLSLGDYNEQFF	TRBV11-2
CASSTGTSGYSTDTQYF	TRBV9
CASRLYPVDGNTIYF	TRBV10-2
CASRLAGVNFYEQYF	TRBV27
CASSPRTSSYNEQFF	TRBV18
CASSPDGRSTDTQYF	TRBV5-1
CASSRGQDITGELFF	TRBV7-6
CASSAHITQETQYF	TRBV10-1
CASSQGRTGAADTQYF	TRBV4-1
CASAQAVSSTDTQYF	TRBV2
CASSRRQGITGNTIYF	TRBV14
CASSSTVAADTF	TRBV11-2
CATSDSRTGLTEAFF	TRBV24-1
CATRTSGTGELFF	TRBV12-3/TRBV12-4
CASSSSGKYTGELFF	TRBV7-2
CASSPGTSALREQFF	TRBV10-1
CASSPMTGGYTEAFF	TRBV6-5
CASIVEQNTEAFF	TRBV2
CASSEAVGVVGEKLFF	TRBV6-1
CASSELSQGRKYF	TRBV2
CASSLVSSGTSYEQYF	TRBV5-1
CASSLDTGVEKLFF	TRBV5-1
CASSISHSRGMNTGELFF	TRBV19
CASSMGLAGNNEQFF	TRBV5-1
CASSSRTGTTEAFF	TRBV7-8
CASSSLTGELFF	TRBV27
CASSPGQGVSEAFF	TRBV5-4
CASSVDPAPTDVDTQYF	TRBV9
CASSLDAQSRGYTF	TRBV5-1
CASSWDRGTEAFF	TRBV19
CASSLGTIIGDTQYF	TRBV5-6
CASSRTGRHQPQHF	TRBV6-5